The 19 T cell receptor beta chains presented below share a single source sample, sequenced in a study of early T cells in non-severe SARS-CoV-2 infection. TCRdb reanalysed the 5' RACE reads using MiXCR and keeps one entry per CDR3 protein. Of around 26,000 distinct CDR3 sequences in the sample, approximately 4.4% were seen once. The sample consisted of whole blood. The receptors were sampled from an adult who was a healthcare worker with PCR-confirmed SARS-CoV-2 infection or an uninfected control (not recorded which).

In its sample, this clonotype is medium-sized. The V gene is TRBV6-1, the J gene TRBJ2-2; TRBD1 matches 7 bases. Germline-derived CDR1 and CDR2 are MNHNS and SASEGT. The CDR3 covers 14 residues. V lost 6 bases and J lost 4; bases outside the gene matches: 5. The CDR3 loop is CASRLQGITGELFF. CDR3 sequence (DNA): TGTGCCAGCAGGCTACAGGGGATCACCGGGGAGCTGTTTTTT.

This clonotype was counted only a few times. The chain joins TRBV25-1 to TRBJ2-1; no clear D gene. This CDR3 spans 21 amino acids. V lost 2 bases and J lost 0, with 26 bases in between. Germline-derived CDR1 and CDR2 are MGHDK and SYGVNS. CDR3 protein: CASSERPWAGGYHSSYNEQFF. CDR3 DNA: TGTGCCAGCAGTGAACGCCCCTGGGCAGGCGGATATCACAGCTCCTACAATGAGCAGTTCTTC.

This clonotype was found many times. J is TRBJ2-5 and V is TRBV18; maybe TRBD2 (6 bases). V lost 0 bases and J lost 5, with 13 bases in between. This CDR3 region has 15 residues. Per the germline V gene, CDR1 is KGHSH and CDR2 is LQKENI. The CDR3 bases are TGTGCCAGCTCACCACCGAACAGGCGGGGTGAGACCCAGTACTTC. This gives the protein CASSPPNRRGETQYF.

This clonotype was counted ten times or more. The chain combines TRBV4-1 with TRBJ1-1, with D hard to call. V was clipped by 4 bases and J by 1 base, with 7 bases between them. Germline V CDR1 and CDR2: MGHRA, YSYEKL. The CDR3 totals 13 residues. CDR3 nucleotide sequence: TGCGCCAGCAGCCGAACATCGAACACTGAAGCTTTCTTT. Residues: CASSRTSNTEAFF.

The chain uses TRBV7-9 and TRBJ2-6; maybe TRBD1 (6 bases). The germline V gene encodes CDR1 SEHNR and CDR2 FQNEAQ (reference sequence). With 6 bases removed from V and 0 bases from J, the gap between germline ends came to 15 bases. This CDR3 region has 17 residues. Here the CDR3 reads CASRGTREGSGANVLTF. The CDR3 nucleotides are TGTGCCAGCAGGGGGACAAGGGAAGGCTCTGGGGCCAACGTCCTGACTTTC. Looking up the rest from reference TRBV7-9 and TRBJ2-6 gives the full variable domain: DTGVSQNPRHKITKRGQNVTFRCDPISEHNRLYWYRQTLGQGPEFLTYFQNEAQLEKSRLLSDRFSAERPKGSFSTLEIQRTEQGDSAMYLCASRGTREGSGANVLTFGAGSRLTVL.

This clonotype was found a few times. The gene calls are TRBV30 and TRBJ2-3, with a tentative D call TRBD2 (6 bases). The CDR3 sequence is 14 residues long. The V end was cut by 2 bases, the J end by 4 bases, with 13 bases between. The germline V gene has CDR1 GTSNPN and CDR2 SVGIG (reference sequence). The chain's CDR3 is CAWSRRAPPDTQYF. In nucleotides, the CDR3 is TGTGCCTGGAGTCGGAGGGCCCCGCCAGATACGCAGTATTTT. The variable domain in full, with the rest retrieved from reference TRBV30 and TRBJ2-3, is SQTIHQWPATLVQPVGSPLSLECTVEGTSNPNLYWYRQAAGRGLQLLFYSVGIGQISSEVPQNLSASRPQDRQFILSSKKLLLSDSGFYLCAWSRRAPPDTQYFGPGTRLTVL.

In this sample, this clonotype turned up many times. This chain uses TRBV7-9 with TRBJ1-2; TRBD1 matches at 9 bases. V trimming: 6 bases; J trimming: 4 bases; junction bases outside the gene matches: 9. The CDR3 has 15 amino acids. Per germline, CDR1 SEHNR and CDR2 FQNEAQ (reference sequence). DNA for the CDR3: TGTGCCAGCAGTAAACAGGGGGCCCACCTCTATGGCTACACCTTC. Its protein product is CASSKQGAHLYGYTF.

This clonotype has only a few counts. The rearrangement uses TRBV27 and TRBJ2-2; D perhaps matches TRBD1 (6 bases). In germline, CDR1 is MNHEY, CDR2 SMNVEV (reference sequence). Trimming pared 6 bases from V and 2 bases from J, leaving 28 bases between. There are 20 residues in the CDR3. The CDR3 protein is CASSQKKDTGPQINTGELFF. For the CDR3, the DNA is TGTGCCAGCAGCCAAAAAAAAGACACAGGGCCGCAAATTAACACCGGGGAGCTGTTTTTT.

The CDR3 sequence is CSASVGRSDSPLHF. As DNA, the CDR3 is TGCAGTGCTAGCGTGGGGCGTTCGGATTCACCCCTCCACTTT. The chain combines TRBV20-1 with TRBJ1-6, with D possibly TRBD1 on 5 matching bases. Germline lookup yields CDR1 DFQATT and CDR2 SNEGSKA (reference sequence). This CDR3 contains 14 residues. The germline V and J ends were trimmed by 3 bases and 8 bases, with 14 bases remaining between them.

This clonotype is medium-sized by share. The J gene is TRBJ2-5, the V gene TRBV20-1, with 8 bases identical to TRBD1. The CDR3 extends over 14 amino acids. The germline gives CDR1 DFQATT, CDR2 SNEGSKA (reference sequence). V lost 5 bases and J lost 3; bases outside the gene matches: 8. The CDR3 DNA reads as TGCAGTGCTTTCCCACAGGGGGAGAAAGAGACCCAGTACTTC. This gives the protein CSAFPQGEKETQYF.

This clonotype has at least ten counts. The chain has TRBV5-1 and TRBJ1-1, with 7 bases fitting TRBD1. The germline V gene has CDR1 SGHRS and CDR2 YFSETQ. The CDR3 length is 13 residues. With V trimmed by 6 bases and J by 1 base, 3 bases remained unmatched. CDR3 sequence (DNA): TGCGCCAGCACCTGGACAGGGAACACTGAAGCTTTCTTT. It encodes CASTWTGNTEAFF.

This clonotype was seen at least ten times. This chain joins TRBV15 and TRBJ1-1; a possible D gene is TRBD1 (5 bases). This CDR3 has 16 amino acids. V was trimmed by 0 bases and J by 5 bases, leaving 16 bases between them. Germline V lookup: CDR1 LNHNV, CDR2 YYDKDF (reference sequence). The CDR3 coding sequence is TGTGCCACCAGCAGAGACCTGGGGGGTGCGGAGACTGAAGCTTTCTTT. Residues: CATSRDLGGAETEAFF. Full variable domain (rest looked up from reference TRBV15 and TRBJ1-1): DAMVIQNPRYQVTQFGKPVTLSCSQTLNHNVMYWYQQKSSQAPKLLFHYYDKDFNNEADTPDNFQSRRPNTSFCFLDIRSPGLGDTAMYLCATSRDLGGAETEAFFGQGTRLTVV.

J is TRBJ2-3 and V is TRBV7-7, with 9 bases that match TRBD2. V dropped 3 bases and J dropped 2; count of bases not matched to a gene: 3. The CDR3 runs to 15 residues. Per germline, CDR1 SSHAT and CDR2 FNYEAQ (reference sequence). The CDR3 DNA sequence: TGTGCCAGCAGCTTTAGCGGGGGAGACACAGATACGCAGTATTTT. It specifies CASSFSGGDTDTQYF.

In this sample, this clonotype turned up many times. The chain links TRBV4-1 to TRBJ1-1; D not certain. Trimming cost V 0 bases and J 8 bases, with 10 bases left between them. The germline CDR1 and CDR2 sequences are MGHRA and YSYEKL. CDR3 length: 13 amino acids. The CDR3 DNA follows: TGCGCCAGCAGCCAAGATGAGGCGTCAGAAGCTTTCTTT. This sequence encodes CASSQDEASEAFF.

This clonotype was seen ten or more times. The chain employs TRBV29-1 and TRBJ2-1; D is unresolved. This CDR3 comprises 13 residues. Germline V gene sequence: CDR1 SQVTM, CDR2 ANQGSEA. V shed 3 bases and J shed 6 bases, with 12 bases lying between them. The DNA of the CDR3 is TGCAGCGTTGACCAACCGACTGGCAATGAGCAGTTCTTC. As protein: CSVDQPTGNEQFF.

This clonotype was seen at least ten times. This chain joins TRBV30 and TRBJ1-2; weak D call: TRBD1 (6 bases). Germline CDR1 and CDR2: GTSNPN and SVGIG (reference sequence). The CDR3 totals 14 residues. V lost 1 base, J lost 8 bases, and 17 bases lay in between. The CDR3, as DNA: TGTGCCTGGAGTGCCGCTTTCCTTGGGGGCGGCTACACCTTC. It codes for CAWSAAFLGGGYTF.

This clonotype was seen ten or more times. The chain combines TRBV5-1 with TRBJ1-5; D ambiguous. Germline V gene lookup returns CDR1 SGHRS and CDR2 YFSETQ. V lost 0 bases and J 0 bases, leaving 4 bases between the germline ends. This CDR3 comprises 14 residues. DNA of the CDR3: TGCGCCAGCAGCTTGGAAGGTAGCAATCAGCCCCAGCATTTT. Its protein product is CASSLEGSNQPQHF.

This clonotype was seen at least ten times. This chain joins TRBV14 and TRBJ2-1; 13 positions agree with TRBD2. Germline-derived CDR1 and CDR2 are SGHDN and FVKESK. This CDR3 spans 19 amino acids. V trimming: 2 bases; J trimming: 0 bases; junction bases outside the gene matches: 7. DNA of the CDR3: TGTGCCAGCAGCCAACGACTAGCGGGGGGTCCAAGCTCCTACAATGAGCAGTTCTTC. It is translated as CASSQRLAGGPSSYNEQFF.

The CDR3 spells CASSAPSGTVKTLMNTEAFF. The CDR3, as DNA: TGTGCCAGCAGTGCACCTTCCGGGACAGTGAAAACCCTAATGAACACTGAAGCTTTCTTT. The chain is built from TRBV5-4 and TRBJ1-1, with 7 bases aligning to TRBD1. J was trimmed by 0 bases and V by 5 bases; bases with no gene match: 22. Germline V gene lookup returns CDR1 SGHNT and CDR2 YYREEE (reference sequence). This CDR3 spans 20 amino acids.